This record looks at one T cell receptor (beta chain) sequence and its context. Its specificity is unknown. The PCR employed 60 Vbeta primers together with 13 Jbeta primers. Method: immunoSEQ multiplex PCR; TCRdb's copy keeps in-frame clones and lacks some. The table has about 190,000 clones, 85% to 90% seen once; the top ten hold 1% to 1.5%. The data were taken from a study of cytomegalovirus exposure and HLA in healthy donors. Findings and limits, study-wide: Clonal expansion was found to be greater in HLA-associated TCR beta chains than in equally common others in a later analysis.

Sequencing was carried out using PBMCs. The receptor comes from a man aged 25 to 40 in good health and CMV-seronegative.

The CDR3 reads CATSVQTTRYEQYF. In DNA, the CDR3 is TGTGCCACCAGCGTCCAGACTACCCGATACGAGCAGTACTTC. This chain connects TRBV15 to TRBJ2-5, with D perhaps matching TRBD2 (5 bases). The better agreement between TRBJ2-7 and the DNA end casts doubt on the J call. Germline lookup yields CDR1 LNHNV and CDR2 YYDKDF (reference sequence). The CDR3 is made up of 14 amino acids.